The 2 T cell receptor beta chains presented below share a single source sample, sequenced in a study of CD8 T cells in ankylosing spondylitis. Using its own MiXCR run on the 5' RACE reads, TCRdb lists one record per CDR3 protein. This sample has under 450,000 distinct CDR3 sequences, with approximately 22% found just once. The sequencing sample was made of blood, either unsorted or a sorted T cell fraction (not recorded which). These TCRs come from a male donor with ankylosing spondylitis or in good health (not recorded which).

This clonotype showed up just a few times. The chain uses TRBV27 and TRBJ2-1, with D perhaps matching TRBD2 (7 bases). Germline lookup yields CDR1 MNHEY and CDR2 SMNVEV (reference sequence). This CDR3 is built from 14 residues. The germline V and J ends were trimmed by 6 bases and 3 bases, with 12 bases remaining between them. The CDR3 loop reads CASSWGGGYNEQFF. The CDR3 bases are TGTGCCAGCAGCTGGGGAGGGGGCTACAATGAGCAGTTCTTC.

The genes are TRBV15 and TRBJ2-5; possibly TRBD2 for D (5 bases). In germline, CDR1 is LNHNV, CDR2 YYDKDF (reference sequence). The CDR3 has 15 residues. Trimming removed 0 bases at V and 7 bases at J, with 15 bases between. CDR3 protein: CATSRDRGPMRTQYF. The CDR3 coding sequence is TGTGCCACCAGCAGAGACAGAGGGCCAATGCGGACCCAGTACTTC.